The source of this T cell receptor (beta chain) is a study of cytomegalovirus exposure and HLA in healthy donors. The CDR3 spans 15 residues. CDR1 SGHNT and CDR2 YYREEE come from the germline V gene (reference sequence). With 6 bases clipped from V and 7 bases from J, the junction kept 11 bases outside the gene matches. Study-level points and caveats: Apparent HLA restriction characterized most CMV-associated TCR beta chains in a later analysis. Presence/absence analyses supposed approximately even sequencing depth among donors.

13 Jbeta primers and 60 Vbeta primers were used for the PCR. As handled by the study authors: Later analysis identified 80 million to 90 million unique TCR beta chains, about 10 million shared. Method: immunoSEQ multiplex PCR; TCRdb's copy keeps in-frame clones and lacks some. V, J and clone size reflect that table, while D and trimming were determined from the DNA. The clone table shows about 67,000 clones, with the ten largest holding less than 20%. In the case of this clone: Its antigen remains unknown.

The source is a boy younger than 18 in good health and CMV-seronegative. V and J are TRBV5-4 and TRBJ2-2; 8 bases are a match to TRBD1. The sample comprised PBMCs. This chain's CDR3 is CASTEQGVYGGELFF. CDR3 in DNA: TGTGCCAGCACCGAACAGGGGGTTTATGGCGGGGAGCTGTTTTTT.